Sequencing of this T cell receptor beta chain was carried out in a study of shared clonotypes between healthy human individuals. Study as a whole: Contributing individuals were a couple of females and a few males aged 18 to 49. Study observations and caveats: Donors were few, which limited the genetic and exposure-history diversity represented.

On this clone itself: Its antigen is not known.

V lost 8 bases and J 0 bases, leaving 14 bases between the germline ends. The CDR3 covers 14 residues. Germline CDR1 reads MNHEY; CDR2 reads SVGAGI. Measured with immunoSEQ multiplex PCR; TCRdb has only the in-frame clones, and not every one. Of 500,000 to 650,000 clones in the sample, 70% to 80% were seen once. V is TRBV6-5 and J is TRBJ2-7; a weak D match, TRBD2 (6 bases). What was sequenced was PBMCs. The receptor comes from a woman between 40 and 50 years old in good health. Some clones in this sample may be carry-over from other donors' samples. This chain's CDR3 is CASGRRGSSYEQYF. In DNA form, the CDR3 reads TGTGCCAGCGGACGACGGGGGAGCTCCTACGAGCAGTACTTC.